Below, 7 T cell receptor beta chains from the same sample are listed, as sequenced in a study of shared clonotypes between healthy human individuals. Data came from immunoSEQ multiplex PCR; TCRdb stores just in-frame clones and leaves some out. The sample has 2 million to 2.5 million clones, 95% seen once; the top ten hold approximately 0.13%. Sequences were obtained from naive CD4+ T cells sorted from blood. Subset here: CD45RA+ positively selected. The source of these receptors is a man aged 18 to 30 in good health.

This chain uses TRBV5-4 with TRBJ2-7, with D unclear. The CDR3 is 12 amino acids. Trimming took 0 bases from V and 12 from J, leaving 13 bases between them. CDR1 is SGHNT, CDR2 YYREEE, per germline (reference sequence). CDR3 amino acids: CASSLDSGWGYF. The CDR3 DNA sequence: TGTGCCAGCAGCTTGGACTCAGGATGGGGGTACTTC.

The CDR3 is CASGGQVNTEAFF. The CDR3 DNA reads TGTGCCAGCGGGGGGCAAGTGAACACTGAAGCTTTCTTT. This sequence joins TRBV2 and TRBJ1-1, with D tentatively TRBD1 (6 bases). The CDR3 is 13 residues long. V was pared by 8 bases and J by 0 bases, with 10 bases between. CDR1 and CDR2 (germline): SNHLY, FYNNEI.

The rearrangement uses TRBV18 and TRBJ2-7, with 9 bases lining up with TRBD2. This CDR3 is 15 amino acids long. Germline trimming cut 2 bases from V and 2 bases from J; bases unmatched to any gene: 4. Per the germline V gene, CDR1 is KGHSH and CDR2 is LQKENI. This chain's CDR3 is CASSPYASGTYEQYF. The CDR3 region has the DNA TGTGCCAGCTCACCATACGCTAGCGGGACCTACGAGCAGTACTTC.

This CDR3 is CASSRDNIFDRQPQHF. The CDR3 region has the DNA TGTGCCAGCAGTCGGGACAACATATTCGACCGTCAGCCCCAGCATTTT. The chain has TRBV2 and TRBJ1-5; perhaps TRBD1 as D (6 bases). V dropped 5 bases and J dropped 6 bases, with 20 bases sitting between them. This CDR3 contains 16 residues. Germline V gene data show CDR1 as SNHLY and CDR2 as FYNNEI.

In regard to this clone: Other DNA sequences in this sample translate to the same CDR3. The rearrangement uses TRBV28 and TRBJ2-7, with a weak D call TRBD1 (6 bases). V was trimmed by 9 bases and J by 3 bases, leaving 9 bases between them. Germline V lookup: CDR1 MDHEN, CDR2 SYDVKM. The CDR3 sequence is 11 residues long. The CDR3 sequence: CASTGRYEQYF. In nucleotides, the CDR3 is TGTGCCAGTACAGGGCGCTACGAGCAGTACTTC.

V is TRBV9 and J is TRBJ2-3; the match to TRBD2 covers 11 bases. CDR3 size: 15 residues. Germline CDR1 is SGDLS and CDR2 is YYNGEE. V lost 4 bases, J lost 4 bases, and 5 bases stayed unmatched. The CDR3 nucleotides are TGTGCCAGCAGCACCCGTAGCGGGGGGGCAGATACGCAGTATTTT. Translated, it gives CASSTRSGGADTQYF.

V gene TRBV18 combines with J gene TRBJ2-3, with 8 bases that match TRBD2. The CDR3 totals 16 residues. Germline assignment: CDR1 KGHSH and CDR2 LQKENI. V was pared by 1 base and J by 4 bases, with 7 bases of the junction left unmatched. CDR3 protein: CASSPLGGRIPDTQYF. CDR3 sequence (DNA): TGTGCCAGCTCACCACTTGGCGGGAGGATCCCAGATACGCAGTATTTT.